These 14 T cell receptor beta chains were sequenced from one sample in a study of blood T cell repertoires in COVID-19. Repertoires were generated with immunoSEQ multiplex PCR, while TCRdb's copy carries only in-frame clones and drops some. Of roughly 150,000 clones in the sample, almost 85% were seen once. Sequenced input: peripheral blood. The receptors originated from a human donor with acute or convalescent COVID-19. The donor label of this sample is uncertain.

This clone was counted once. Just one base apart from a much larger clone, this may be a read error. This chain connects TRBV7-8 to TRBJ2-7, with D unclear. This CDR3 region has 14 residues. The ends were cut back, 1 base at V and 0 bases at J, with 7 bases in the middle. CDR1 and CDR2 from the germline V gene are SGHVS and FQNEAQ. The CDR3 DNA reads TGTGCCAGCAGCTTAGACCCTAGCTCCTACGAGCAGTACTTC. Translated: CASSLDPSSYEQYF.

The chain has TRBV7-8 and TRBJ1-4; the D gene is possibly TRBD1 (5 bases). Trimming left V 4 bases short and J 10 bases short, with 13 bases between. Germline V gene data show CDR1 as SGHVS and CDR2 as FQNEAQ. The length of the CDR3 is 13 residues. CDR3 region: CASSSGQNGKLFF. Written as DNA, the CDR3 is TGTGCCAGCAGCTCCGGACAAAACGGAAAACTGTTTTTT.

The gene calls are TRBV5-1 and TRBJ2-2; TRBD1 aligns across 8 bases. The V segment lost 5 bases and the J segment 4 bases; nucleotides outside the gene matches: 7. CDR1 is SGHRS, CDR2 YFSETQ, per germline. The CDR3 is 15 amino acids. The CDR3 loop is CASRSRTGSTGELFF. CDR3 nucleotides: TGCGCCAGCAGGAGCAGGACAGGGAGCACCGGGGAGCTGTTTTTT.

V and J are TRBV2 and TRBJ2-1, with 8 positions matching TRBD2. With 8 bases clipped from V and 0 bases from J, the junction kept 3 bases outside the gene matches. Germline V gene data show CDR1 as SNHLY and CDR2 as FYNNEI. There are 14 residues in the CDR3. The CDR3, as DNA: TGTGCCAGCGTAGCGGGGAGCTCCTACAATGAGCAGTTCTTC. Amino acids: CASVAGSSYNEQFF.

This clone rates as medium-sized. The rearrangement uses TRBV14 and TRBJ2-7; 12 nucleotides align to TRBD1. The CDR3 is made up of 20 amino acids. V gave up 4 bases and J gave up 2 bases; unmatched junction bases: 18. Germline CDR1 SGHDN, CDR2 FVKESK. For the CDR3, the DNA is TGTGCCAGCAGCCTTATATCGGGGGACAGGGGGCAGGGCAACCCCTACGAGCAGTACTTC. Protein: CASSLISGDRGQGNPYEQYF.

This clone was picked up a small number of times. The V gene is TRBV2, the J gene TRBJ2-7, with D perhaps TRBD1 (5 bases). The CDR3 is 16 amino acids. Per germline, CDR1 SNHLY and CDR2 FYNNEI. Trimming removed 8 bases from V and 1 base from J, with 21 bases in between. CDR3: CASAMWKGLPSYEQYF. DNA for the CDR3: TGTGCCAGCGCAATGTGGAAGGGGTTACCGTCCTACGAGCAGTACTTC.

This chain connects TRBV5-6 to TRBJ1-2; D gene unclear. The CDR3 has 15 residues. The germline gives CDR1 SGHDT, CDR2 YYEEEE. V dropped 2 bases and J dropped 5 bases, with 16 bases sitting between them. CDR3 DNA: TGTGCCAGCAGCTTCTACAGAGTGTATAGGTATGGCTACACCTTC. Protein sequence: CASSFYRVYRYGYTF.

The CDR3 DNA sequence: TGTGCCAGTAGTTTGACGACAGGGGTCACCGGGGAGCTGTTTTTT. As protein: CASSLTTGVTGELFF. This rearrangement joins TRBV19 to TRBJ2-2; 8 nucleotides align to TRBD1. The CDR3 contains 15 residues. Germline CDR1 reads LNHDA; CDR2 reads SQIVND (reference sequence). V dropped 5 bases and J dropped 4; count of bases not matched to a gene: 6.

The chain joins TRBV7-8 to TRBJ2-4, with 7 nucleotides matching TRBD1. Per germline, CDR1 SGHVS and CDR2 FQNEAQ. The CDR3 is 15 residues long. V was pared by 5 bases and J by 9 bases, with 13 bases of the junction left unmatched. CDR3 amino acids: CASSQTGSRGGIQYF. CDR3 nucleotides: TGTGCCAGCAGCCAGACAGGGTCCCGTGGGGGCATTCAGTACTTC. Supplemented by reference TRBV7-8 and TRBJ2-4, the full variable domain reads GAGVSQSPRYKVAKRGQDVALRCDPISGHVSLFWYQQALGQGPEFLTYFQNEAQLDKSGLPSDRFFAERPEGSVSTLKIQRTQQEDSAVYLCASSQTGSRGGIQYFGAGTRLSVL.

The chain carries TRBV5-4 and TRBJ2-2; the D gene is possibly TRBD2 (5 bases). V was trimmed by 2 bases and J by 4 bases, leaving 12 bases between them. Germline loops: CDR1 SGHNT, CDR2 YYREEE (reference sequence). The CDR3 length is 15 residues. The CDR3 coding sequence is TGTGCCAGCAGCTTCTCCGGGGAACTCACCGGGGAGCTGTTTTTT. Encoded protein: CASSFSGELTGELFF.

This chain joins TRBV5-6 and TRBJ1-2; perhaps TRBD1 as D (6 bases). CDR3 length equals 14 residues. Trimming removed 6 bases at V and 3 bases at J, with 15 bases between. CDR1 is SGHDT, CDR2 YYEEEE, per germline. CDR3 loop: CASNPAGGHYGYTF. The CDR3, as DNA: TGTGCCAGCAACCCCGCCGGGGGGCACTATGGCTACACCTTC.

This chain joins TRBV12-3 or TRBV12-4 and TRBJ1-2; D unresolved. V lost 3 bases to trimming and J lost 6 bases, with 8 bases between them. The CDR3 is made up of 12 amino acids. The CDR3 protein is CASSFSGDGYTF. The DNA for the CDR3 is TGTGCCAGCAGTTTCTCTGGAGATGGCTACACCTTC.

This clone was observed a single time. V usage is TRBV19 and J usage is TRBJ2-5, with a possible D match to TRBD2 (5 bases). Trimming stripped 2 bases from V and 9 bases from J, with 25 bases between. The germline V gene has CDR1 LNHDA and CDR2 SQIVND (reference sequence). The CDR3 is 17 residues long. CDR3 sequence: CASSIWAGSPSGTSQYF. The CDR3 nucleotides are TGTGCCAGTAGTATATGGGCCGGCAGTCCCTCGGGAACGTCCCAGTACTTC.

The chain joins TRBV2 to TRBJ1-2; D is undetermined. V was cut by 2 bases and J by 3 bases, with 13 bases left in between. CDR1 SNHLY and CDR2 FYNNEI come from the germline V gene. CDR3 size: 15 residues. The chain's CDR3 is CASSEISGTHYGYTF. The CDR3 DNA reads as TGTGCCAGCAGTGAAATTTCGGGTACTCACTATGGCTACACCTTC. Complete variable domain (other parts from reference TRBV2 and TRBJ1-2): EPEVTQTPSHQVTQMGQEVILRCVPISNHLYFYWYRQILGQKVEFLVSFYNNEISEKSEIFDDQFSVERPDGSNFTLKIRSTKLEDSAMYFCASSEISGTHYGYTFGSGTRLTVV.